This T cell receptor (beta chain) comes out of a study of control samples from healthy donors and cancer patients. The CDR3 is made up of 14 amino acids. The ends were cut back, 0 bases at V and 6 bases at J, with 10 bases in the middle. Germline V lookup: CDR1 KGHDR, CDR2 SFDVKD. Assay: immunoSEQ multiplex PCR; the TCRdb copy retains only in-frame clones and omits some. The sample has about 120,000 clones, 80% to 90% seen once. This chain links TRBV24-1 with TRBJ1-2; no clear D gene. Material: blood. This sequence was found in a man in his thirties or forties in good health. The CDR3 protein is CATSDLRQLNGYTF. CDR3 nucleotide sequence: TGTGCCACCAGTGATTTGCGGCAGTTAAATGGCTACACCTTC.